Following are 25 T cell receptor beta chains from one sample sequenced in a study of blood T cell repertoires in COVID-19. The table came from immunoSEQ multiplex PCR; TCRdb's copy has only in-frame clones and leaves some out. In the table there are 250,000 to 350,000 clones, roughly 86% of which are singletons. The specimen sequenced was PBMCs or T cells enriched from blood (not recorded which). These receptors all stem from a woman aged 25 to 39 who had recovered from COVID-19.

The chain carries TRBV19 and TRBJ1-5, with TRBD1 matching 8 bases. The CDR3 length is 15 residues. The germline CDR1 and CDR2 sequences are LNHDA and SQIVND (reference sequence). The V and J ends lost 6 bases and 7 bases, in that order; junction bases with no gene match: 11. This chain's CDR3 is CASSPPTGGGQPQHF. CDR3 DNA sequence: TGTGCCAGTAGCCCACCCACAGGGGGAGGGCAGCCCCAGCATTTT.

This chain links TRBV5-1 with TRBJ2-7; D unclear. V lost 7 bases to trimming and J lost 2 bases, with 4 bases between them. The V gene's germline CDR1 is SGHRS and CDR2 YFSETQ. CDR3 length equals 10 residues. The CDR3 spells CASETYEQYF. The CDR3 DNA reads TGCGCCAGCGAGACCTACGAGCAGTACTTC.

The CDR3 spells CSSGTGHNEQFF. CDR3 bases: TGCAGCTCCGGGACAGGGCACAATGAGCAGTTCTTC. V and J are TRBV29-1 and TRBJ2-1; 9 bases align to TRBD1. The germline V gene has CDR1 SQVTM and CDR2 ANQGSEA. The V and J ends lost 8 bases and 5 bases, in that order; junction bases with no gene match: 4. The CDR3 has 12 residues.

The rearrangement uses TRBV19 and TRBJ1-1; TRBD1 is a possible D gene (5 bases). This CDR3 spans 14 amino acids. Germline CDR1 and CDR2: LNHDA and SQIVND (reference sequence). The V gene lost 6 bases and the J gene lost 2 bases, with 13 bases spanning the gap. The CDR3: CASSPSTANTEAFF. The CDR3 region has the DNA TGTGCCAGTAGCCCGTCGACAGCAAACACTGAAGCTTTCTTT.

This clone was picked up one time. The V gene is TRBV9, the J gene TRBJ2-3; 9 nucleotides line up with TRBD2. The length of the CDR3 is 18 residues. Germline CDR1 reads SGDLS; CDR2 reads YYNGEE. The ends lost 0 bases at V and 3 bases at J; junction bases unmatched: 11. CDR3 loop: CASSVALRSGSGTDTQYF. The CDR3 region has the DNA TGTGCCAGCAGCGTAGCTCTGCGTAGCGGGAGTGGAACAGATACGCAGTATTTT.

The V call is TRBV5-1, the J call TRBJ2-3; maybe TRBD2 (6 bases). CDR1 and CDR2 from the germline V gene are SGHRS and YFSETQ. CDR3 length: 15 amino acids. V was cut by 3 bases and J by 3 bases, with 14 bases left in between. The CDR3 nucleotides are TGCGCCAGCAGCTGGCGGGGAAAGCGTACAGATACGCAGTATTTT. Translated, it gives CASSWRGKRTDTQYF.

In this sample, this clone turned up a few times. The chain has TRBV28 and TRBJ2-7; TRBD2 matches 9 bases. V trimming: 7 bases; J trimming: 7 bases; junction bases outside the gene matches: 8. The CDR3 is 13 amino acids. From germline, CDR1 is MDHEN and CDR2 SYDVKM. The CDR3 nucleotides are TGTGCCAGCAAGGCGGGGGGGCCGAAAGAGCAGTACTTC. Translating gives CASKAGGPKEQYF.

V is TRBV5-4 and J is TRBJ1-2, with D unclear. CDR1 SGHNT and CDR2 YYREEE come from the germline V gene (reference sequence). This CDR3 comprises 17 residues. Deletions cut 4 bases from V and 0 bases from J, with 19 bases between. CDR3 protein: CASSTGESLWANYGYTF. CDR3 DNA: TGTGCCAGCAGCACCGGGGAGAGTCTATGGGCTAACTATGGCTACACCTTC.

V gene TRBV11-2 combines with J gene TRBJ1-1; D might be TRBD1 (5 bases). CDR3 length: 18 amino acids. In germline, CDR1 is SGHAT, CDR2 FQNNGV. Trimming removed 5 bases from V and 1 base from J, with 23 bases in between. The CDR3: CASSHFKRPRGTNTEAFF. DNA of the CDR3: TGTGCCAGCAGCCACTTTAAACGCCCACGGGGGACGAACACTGAAGCTTTCTTT. Supplemented by reference TRBV11-2 and TRBJ1-1, the full variable domain reads EAGVAQSPRYKIIEKRQSVAFWCNPISGHATLYWYQQILGQGPKLLIQFQNNGVVDDSQLPKDRFSAERLKGVDSTLKIQPAKLEDSAVYLCASSHFKRPRGTNTEAFFGQGTRLTVV.

This clone was counted between two and nine times. The chain uses TRBV23-1 and TRBJ1-6; D may be TRBD1 (6 bases). TRBV23-1 has ORF status, its function being uncertain. The V and J ends lost 6 bases and 13 bases respectively, with 22 bases between them. This CDR3 has 15 residues. The CDR3 DNA reads TGCGCCAGCAGCCCTTATACAGGGCTCTCGGAGCCCCTCCACTTT. This sequence encodes CASSPYTGLSEPLHF.

This clone came up once. V gene TRBV5-8 combines with J gene TRBJ1-2; TRBD1 matches 10 bases. Looked up from germline, CDR1 is SGHTS and CDR2 is YDEGEE. Trimming cost V 0 bases and J 4 bases; bases outside gene matches: 6. The CDR3 is made up of 16 amino acids. CDR3 residues: CASSLVGQGTTYGYTF. DNA for the CDR3: TGTGCCAGCAGCTTGGTGGGACAGGGGACGACCTATGGCTACACCTTC. Full variable domain (missing parts from reference TRBV5-8 and TRBJ1-2): EAGVTQSPTHLIKTRGQQATLRCSPISGHTSVYWYQQALGLGLQFLLWYDEGEERNRGNFPPRFSGRQFPNYSSELNVNALELEDSALYLCASSLVGQGTTYGYTFGSGTRLTVV.

This rearrangement joins TRBV5-6 to TRBJ2-7, with a weak D call TRBD2 (6 bases). From germline, CDR1 is SGHDT and CDR2 YYEEEE. Trimming removed 4 bases from V and 4 bases from J, with 18 bases in between. This CDR3 is 15 amino acids long. CDR3 sequence reads: CASSLNSGDKYEQYF. Written as DNA, the CDR3 is TGTGCCAGCAGCCTGAATTCGGGGGATAAGTACGAGCAGTACTTC.

The chain combines TRBV7-9 with TRBJ1-1; tentative D call: TRBD1 (5 bases). Trimming left V 7 bases short and J 3 bases short, with 24 bases between. The CDR3 spans 17 residues. Germline CDR1 reads SEHNR; CDR2 reads FQNEAQ (reference sequence). The chain's CDR3 is CASTTLGAATLDTEAFF. The CDR3 nucleotides read TGTGCCAGCACCACTCTAGGGGCAGCCACCCTTGACACTGAAGCTTTCTTT.

The V and J genes are TRBV3-1 (or the pseudogene TRBV3-2) and TRBJ2-5, with TRBD1 identical over 8 bases. This CDR3 is built from 15 residues. Trimming cost V 2 bases and J 4 bases; bases outside gene matches: 6. The germline V gene encodes CDR1 LGHDT and CDR2 YNNKEL (reference sequence). The CDR3 DNA reads as TGTGCCAGCAGCCAAAACTCAGGGGGCTTAGAGACCCAGTACTTC. This codes for CASSQNSGGLETQYF.

This sequence joins TRBV19 and TRBJ1-5; D not resolved. Trimming cost V 3 bases and J 5 bases, with 8 bases left between them. CDR3 length: 13 residues. Germline-derived CDR1 and CDR2 are LNHDA and SQIVND (reference sequence). CDR3 loop: CASSIQSHQPQHF. CDR3 bases: TGTGCCAGTAGTATTCAATCCCATCAGCCCCAGCATTTT.

The J gene is TRBJ1-1, the V gene TRBV5-1; weak D call: TRBD1 (6 bases). The germline V gene has CDR1 SGHRS and CDR2 YFSETQ. The CDR3 covers 14 residues. The ends were cut back, 2 bases at V and 6 bases at J, with 14 bases in the middle. The CDR3 reads CASSFTGPEAEAFF. The CDR3 DNA sequence: TGCGCCAGCAGCTTTACAGGGCCTGAGGCTGAAGCTTTCTTT.

The rearrangement uses TRBV6-5 and TRBJ1-1; tentatively, D is TRBD1 (6 bases). Germline values: CDR1 MNHEY, CDR2 SVGAGI. The CDR3 length is 14 residues. The germline V and J ends were trimmed by 6 bases and 2 bases, with 13 bases remaining between them. The CDR3 loop reads CASRPGQPNTEAFF. The CDR3 DNA reads TGTGCCAGCAGGCCCGGACAGCCAAACACTGAAGCTTTCTTT.

This chain uses TRBV6-7 with TRBJ2-2; 12 bases match TRBD1. TRBV6-7 carries the ORF label, with uncertain function. This CDR3 has 15 residues. The ends lost 2 bases at V and 7 bases at J; junction bases unmatched: 2. Here the CDR3 DNA reads TGTGCCAGCAGTTACGGGACAGGGGGCGGCGGGGAGCTGTTTTTT. It is translated as CASSYGTGGGGELFF.

V usage is TRBV29-1 and J usage is TRBJ2-6; the D gene is possibly TRBD1 (5 bases). The CDR3 contains 13 residues. Looked up from germline, CDR1 is SQVTM and CDR2 is ANQGSEA. V was clipped by 5 bases and J by 1 base, with 6 bases between them. CDR3 region: CSVRGSGANVLTF. The CDR3 DNA follows: TGCAGCGTTAGGGGTTCTGGGGCCAACGTCCTGACTTTC.

V is TRBV19 and J is TRBJ2-1; unclear D gene. Germline V gives CDR1 LNHDA, CDR2 SQIVND (reference sequence). CDR3 length equals 15 residues. Trimming shortened V by 6 bases and J by 0 bases, and 12 bases separated the two germline ends. CDR3 sequence reads: CASSRSENSYNEQFF. In nucleotides, the CDR3 is TGTGCCAGTAGCAGATCCGAAAACTCCTACAATGAGCAGTTCTTC.

As concerns this clone: Other DNA sequences in the same sample also yield this CDR3. The chain couples TRBV7-3 to TRBJ1-1; D perhaps matches TRBD1 (5 bases). This CDR3 is built from 13 residues. V was pared by 5 bases and J by 1 base, with 8 bases between. Germline CDR1 is SGHTA and CDR2 is FQGTGA. The CDR3 loop reads CASSLDRNTEAFF. CDR3 bases: TGTGCCAGCAGCCTAGACAGGAACACTGAAGCTTTCTTT. Full variable domain (remainder filled in from reference TRBV7-3 and TRBJ1-1): GAGVSQTPSNKVTEKGKYVELRCDPISGHTALYWYRQSLGQGPEFLIYFQGTGAADDSGLPNDRFFAVRPEGSVSTLKIQRTERGDSAVYLCASSLDRNTEAFFGQGTRLTVV.

The chain is built from TRBV19 and TRBJ2-2; weak D call: TRBD1 (6 bases). This CDR3 comprises 17 residues. Germline CDR1 and CDR2: LNHDA and SQIVND (reference sequence). Trimming left V 7 bases short and J 5 bases short, with 23 bases between. CDR3 sequence reads: CASTPRVDSGWTGELFF. CDR3 nucleotides: TGTGCCAGTACCCCCAGAGTGGACAGCGGATGGACCGGGGAGCTGTTTTTT.

The chain uses TRBV29-1 and TRBJ2-7; D uncertain. Germline lookup yields CDR1 SQVTM and CDR2 ANQGSEA. The CDR3 has 13 residues. Trimming removed 1 base at V and 1 base at J, with 8 bases between. CDR3 region: CSVEVTDSYEQYF. The CDR3 bases are TGCAGCGTTGAAGTAACAGATTCCTACGAGCAGTACTTC.

The rearrangement joins TRBV30 to TRBJ1-5; D perhaps matches TRBD1 (5 bases). Germline V CDR1 and CDR2: GTSNPN, SVGIG (reference sequence). The CDR3 is made up of 17 amino acids. Written as DNA, the CDR3 is TGTGCTGACAGAGGTGGTATGACATGGGGTTACAATCAGCCCCAGCATTTT. Translating gives CADRGGMTWGYNQPQHF.

J is TRBJ2-7 and V is TRBV11-2; the D is unclear. Germline V gene sequence: CDR1 SGHAT, CDR2 FQNNGV. The CDR3 contains 14 residues. The V gene lost 3 bases and the J gene lost 2 bases, with 11 bases spanning the gap. Written as DNA, the CDR3 is TGTGCCAGCAGCTTTCAGGCGTCGACCTACGAGCAGTACTTC. Its translation is CASSFQASTYEQYF.